One sample yielded the 6 T cell receptor beta chains listed below, sequenced in a study of T cells after yellow fever vaccination (dated by TCRdb to the late 2010s). Library preparation employed 5' RACE. TCRdb lists the instrument as Illumina HiSeq 2500. TCRdb reanalyzed the raw reads on its own, using fastp at Q25 for trimming and MiXCR for clone calling, and kept in-frame beta chains. Identical CDR3 proteins give one entry, which carries the most common genes and DNA. The sample table records some 160,000 distinct CDR3 sequences; less than 9% of these occur just once. Approximately 2.4% of the sample is taken by the ten largest. The sample's treatment or condition label, decoded: live attenuated yellow fever vaccine strain. The specimen was CD4+ T cells sorted from PBMCs, collected 5 days after the first yellow fever vaccination. The receptors come from a man between 18 and 29 years old who received the YFV17D yellow fever vaccine.

This clonotype showed up many times. V is TRBV7-2 and J is TRBJ2-7; 11 bases are a match to TRBD2. The CDR3 loop spans 17 amino acids. Germline CDR1 is SGHTA and CDR2 is FQGNSA. V lost 4 bases, J lost 2 bases, and 10 bases stayed unmatched. CDR3 amino acids: CASSSWASGGTTYEQYF. As DNA, the CDR3 is TGTGCCAGCAGCTCGTGGGCTAGCGGGGGGACAACCTACGAGCAGTACTTC.

Many counts were recorded for this clonotype. The chain has TRBV5-4 and TRBJ2-3; D might be TRBD1 or TRBD2, each matching 6 bases. Trimming cost V 4 bases and J 2 bases, with 17 bases left between them. This CDR3 is 16 amino acids long. The germline CDR1 and CDR2 sequences are SGHNT and YYREEE (reference sequence). This CDR3 is CASSLVEGGPTDTQYF. CDR3 DNA: TGTGCCAGCAGCCTCGTTGAGGGGGGCCCCACAGATACGCAGTATTTT. Drawing the rest from reference TRBV5-4 and TRBJ2-3, the complete variable domain is ETGVTQSPTHLIKTRGQQVTLRCSSQSGHNTVSWYQQALGQGPQFIFQYYREEENGRGNFPPRFSGLQFPNYSSELNVNALELDDSALYLCASSLVEGGPTDTQYFGPGTRLTVL.

In regard to this clonotype: This could be a read error, since a much larger clone is one nucleotide away. V and J are TRBV20-1 and TRBJ2-7; D is unclear. There are 13 residues in the CDR3. Germline-derived CDR1 and CDR2 are DFQATT and SNEGSKA (reference sequence). The germline V and J ends were trimmed by 5 bases and 3 bases, with 14 bases remaining between them. The CDR3 spells CSAPDETLYEQYF. In nucleotides, the CDR3 is TGCAGTGCTCCTGATGAGACACTCTACGAGCAGTACTTC.

This clonotype came up a few times. This chain joins TRBV7-2 and TRBJ1-5; D call uncertain. Trimming removed 1 base at V and 0 bases at J, with 4 bases between. Germline CDR1 reads SGHTA; CDR2 reads FQGNSA. The CDR3 runs 14 residues. In nucleotides, the CDR3 is TGTGCCAGCAGCTTAGTCGGTAGCAATCAGCCCCAGCATTTT. Residues: CASSLVGSNQPQHF.

This clonotype was counted many times. This chain uses TRBV6-1 with TRBJ1-1; D call uncertain. Germline CDR1 MNHNS, CDR2 SASEGT. The CDR3 contains 14 residues. V was trimmed by 3 bases and J by 1 base, leaving 9 bases between them. CDR3 bases: TGTGCCAGCAGTGATAGTTTAGCGAACACTGAAGCTTTCTTT. This encodes CASSDSLANTEAFF.

This clonotype was seen only a few times. The rearrangement joins TRBV5-1 to TRBJ2-2; TRBD2 aligns across 13 bases. CDR3 length: 17 amino acids. V was pared by 0 bases and J by 5 bases, with 4 bases of the junction left unmatched. From germline, CDR1 is SGHRS and CDR2 YFSETQ. The CDR3 spells CASSLGLAGGQTGELFF. In DNA form, the CDR3 reads TGCGCCAGCAGCTTGGGACTAGCGGGGGGACAAACCGGGGAGCTGTTTTTT.